This T cell receptor beta chain was found in a study of control samples from healthy donors and cancer patients. J was trimmed by 3 bases and V by 6 bases; bases with no gene match: 7. The germline gives CDR1 SQVTM, CDR2 ANQGSEA. CDR3 length: 13 residues. The assay was immunoSEQ multiplex PCR, and TCRdb's table has in-frame clones only and misses some. The sample lists about 120,000 clones; 88% were seen once. This clone was counted between two and nine times. The rearrangement links TRBV29-1 to TRBJ1-1; TRBD1 matches 7 bases. The source material was blood. The TCR was taken from an older woman in good health. In DNA form, the CDR3 reads TGCAGCGTAGTCAAGGGGGCGGACACTGAAGCTTTCTTT. It codes for CSVVKGADTEAFF.